This passage covers 5 T cell receptor beta chains from one sample sequenced in a study of T cell responses to AZD1222 COVID-19 vaccine (dated by TCRdb to the early 2020s). Preparation of the library involved the immunoSEQ multiplex PCR assay. TCRdb took over this immuneACCESS table, retaining in-frame rearrangements with V and J assigned. Such tables are incomplete; in checked studies, under half of the missing clones stem from an unresolved V gene, and the remainder is unexplained. This sample comprises fewer than 300,000 clones, 85% to 95% of them detected only once. The leading ten clones occupy about 0.5% of the sample. The time point label corresponds to: baseline before first vaccination. The sequences come from peripheral blood, collected on day 0 of AZD1222 vaccination. All receptors derive from an adult in good health.

As DNA, the CDR3 is TGTGCCAGCAGTGGAGAGCGGGACAGCTCCTATAGCAATCAGCCCCAGCATTTT. Translated, it gives CASSGERDSSYSNQPQHF. The chain employs TRBV6-1 and TRBJ1-5, with 7 bases matching TRBD1. V lost 4 bases and J lost 0; bases outside the gene matches: 12. CDR3 length: 18 amino acids. The germline V gene has CDR1 MNHNS and CDR2 SASEGT.

CDR3 nucleotide sequence: TGTGCCAGCAGTCCCTCGGGGGCCAGGGACAATGAGCAGTTCTTC. Protein product: CASSPSGARDNEQFF. This sequence joins TRBV4-2 and TRBJ2-1, with D perhaps given as TRBD1 or TRBD2 (6 bases each). Germline assignment: CDR1 LGHNA and CDR2 YNFKEQ. Trimming left V 6 bases short and J 5 bases short, with 17 bases between. CDR3 length equals 15 residues.

The chain is built from TRBV12-3 or TRBV12-4 and TRBJ2-2; D gene unclear. Trimming cost V 5 bases and J 5 bases, with 9 bases left between them. The CDR3 is made up of 13 amino acids. The CDR3 DNA sequence: TGTGCCAGCAGTCGCTGGCCTACCGGGGAGCTGTTTTTT. Amino acids: CASSRWPTGELFF.

The J gene is TRBJ2-7, the V gene TRBV5-4, with a tentative D call TRBD1 (5 bases). Germline-derived CDR1 and CDR2 are SGHNT and YYREEE (reference sequence). This CDR3 comprises 14 residues. V lost 1 base and J lost 3, with 11 bases in between. The CDR3 sequence: CASSLSTGLYEQYF. The CDR3 DNA reads TGTGCCAGCAGCTTGAGTACAGGCCTCTACGAGCAGTACTTC.

The chain is built from TRBV2 and TRBJ2-7; D is undetermined. Trimming pared 7 bases from V and 3 bases from J, leaving 13 bases between. Germline values: CDR1 SNHLY, CDR2 FYNNEI. The CDR3 extends over 13 amino acids. This CDR3 is CASTDTTFYEQYF. CDR3 bases: TGTGCCAGCACAGACACTACGTTCTACGAGCAGTACTTC. Variable domain in full (rest from reference TRBV2 and TRBJ2-7): EPEVTQTPSHQVTQMGQEVILRCVPISNHLYFYWYRQILGQKVEFLVSFYNNEISEKSEIFDDQFSVERPDGSNFTLKIRSTKLEDSAMYFCASTDTTFYEQYFGPGTRLTVT.